This T cell receptor beta chain was recovered during a study of blood T cell repertoires in COVID-19. Overall study: COVID-19 samples, acute and convalescent, were from the United States, Italy and Spain. T cells, B-cell-depleted T cells, or PBMCs supplied cDNA or gDNA.

Per the original data handling: Counts of nucleated cells, estimated from reference gene primer amplification, were obtained. Sequencing was performed with immunoSEQ multiplex PCR; in TCRdb, only in-frame clones are kept and a portion is missing. The V and J calls and clone size come from that table; D and trimming were worked out from the DNA. Here the sample spans 130,000 to 150,000 clones, roughly 79% being singletons. From germline, CDR1 is SGHTA and CDR2 FQGNSA. The length of the CDR3 is 14 residues. Trimming took off 5 bases at V and 8 bases at J, with 16 bases between the two ends. This TCR was sampled from a human donor with acute or convalescent COVID-19. The donor label of this sample is uncertain. The specimen was peripheral blood. The chain recombines TRBV7-2 with TRBJ1-3; possible D gene TRBD1, 5 bases. The CDR3 reads CASSAGLGVDTIYF. The CDR3 nucleotides read TGTGCCAGCAGCGCTGGTTTAGGGGTGGACACCATATATTTT. The complete variable domain, with remaining parts taken from reference TRBV7-2 and TRBJ1-3, reads GAGVSQSPSNKVTEKGKDVELRCDPISGHTALYWYRQSLGQGLEFLIYFQGNSAPDKSGLPSDRFSAERTGGSVSTLTIQRTQQEDSAVYLCASSAGLGVDTIYFGEGSWLTVV.